This TCR beta chain was observed in a study of blood T cell repertoires in COVID-19. Measured with immunoSEQ multiplex PCR; TCRdb has only the in-frame clones, and not every one. The table includes 200,000 to 250,000 clones, less than 90% detected once. The germline CDR1 and CDR2 sequences are LNHNV and YYDKDF (reference sequence). This CDR3 spans 14 amino acids. V lost 5 bases to trimming and J lost 9 bases, with 16 bases between them. The chain recombines TRBV15 with TRBJ1-4, with a tentative D call TRBD1 (5 bases). Material for sequencing was PBMCs or T cells enriched from blood (not recorded which). This TCR derives from a woman aged 45 to 65 in a cohort exposed to, infected with or recovered from COVID-19 (not recorded which). The CDR3 sequence: CATSLVGGWKKLFF. CDR3 DNA: TGTGCCACCAGCCTCGTCGGGGGGTGGAAAAAACTGTTTTTT.